This entry is about one T cell receptor beta chain. The authors' processing: Reference gene primers were amplified, and this amplification served to estimate nucleated cell counts. Only in-frame clones appear in the TCRdb table, and some are missing; sequencing was by immunoSEQ multiplex PCR. The V and J calls and clone size come from that table; D and trimming were worked out from the DNA. This repertoire shows just under 40,000 clones, about 82% found once; its top ten account for 9.9%. V dropped 5 bases and J dropped 5 bases, with 12 bases sitting between them. The CDR3 runs 13 residues. Germline V lookup: CDR1 MNHEY, CDR2 SVGEGT. This record comes from a study of blood T cell repertoires in COVID-19. Study-level information: Italy, Spain and the United States were the sources of the convalescent and acute COVID-19 samples. Nucleic acid was either cDNA or gDNA, and it came from T cells, B-cell-depleted T cells, or PBMCs.

The J gene is TRBJ2-5, the V gene TRBV6-2 or TRBV6-3; D remains unclear. The source of this sequence is a human donor in a cohort sampled during active COVID-19. Material for sequencing was peripheral blood. The CDR3 DNA reads TGTGCCAGCAGTCTAGGCCCCCGGGAGACCCAGTACTTC. Translation gives CASSLGPRETQYF.